Below are 20 T cell receptor beta chains sequenced from a single sample in a study of T cell responses to AZD1222 COVID-19 vaccine. Sequenced by immunoSEQ multiplex PCR; TCRdb stores in-frame clones only, minus some. The data hold around 94,000 clones, with around nine tenths observed a single time. The starting material was peripheral blood, obtained on day 0 of AZD1222 vaccination. These receptors were collected from an adult in good health.

This chain connects TRBV4-1 to TRBJ1-5, with D tentatively TRBD1 (6 bases). The CDR3 has 17 amino acids. Germline CDR1 and CDR2: MGHRA and YSYEKL. The ends were cut back, 4 bases at V and 4 bases at J, with 20 bases in the middle. In nucleotides, the CDR3 is TGCGCCAGCAGCCGGTGGGTGGACAGTTGGGGAAATCAGCCCCAGCATTTT. Amino acids: CASSRWVDSWGNQPQHF.

Only one count was recorded for this clone. The V call is TRBV28, the J call TRBJ1-2, with unresolved D. The CDR3 extends over 11 amino acids. The V end was cut by 3 bases, the J end by 8 bases, with 7 bases between. CDR1 is MDHEN, CDR2 SYDVKM, per germline. The CDR3 loop is CASSFTSGYTF. The CDR3 region has the DNA TGTGCCAGCAGTTTTACCTCAGGCTACACCTTC.

This clone was seen a single time. The chain joins TRBV19 to TRBJ1-4; D possibly corresponds to TRBD1 (6 bases). The CDR3 consists of 10 residues. The V gene lost 6 bases and the J gene lost 12 bases, with 8 bases spanning the gap. Looked up from germline, CDR1 is LNHDA and CDR2 is SQIVND (reference sequence). Here the CDR3 DNA reads TGTGCCAGTAGGGACAGCGAACTGTTTTTT. This sequence encodes CASRDSELFF.

The chain employs TRBV28 and TRBJ1-4, with TRBD1 as a possible D gene (5 bases). The V end was cut by 2 bases, the J end by 4 bases, with 11 bases between. The CDR3 is made up of 15 amino acids. The germline gives CDR1 MDHEN, CDR2 SYDVKM. The CDR3 DNA reads TGTGCCAGCAGTTTACCGCGGCAGGGTAATGAAAAACTGTTTTTT. Translated: CASSLPRQGNEKLFF.

This chain joins TRBV7-2 and TRBJ1-5; 8 bases fit TRBD1. V lost 0 bases and J lost 5; bases outside the gene matches: 3. Germline V gene sequence: CDR1 SGHTA, CDR2 FQGNSA. The CDR3 contains 15 residues. CDR3 region: CASSLAGTGDQPQHF. In DNA, the CDR3 is TGTGCCAGCAGCTTAGCGGGGACAGGTGATCAGCCCCAGCATTTT.

The V and J genes are TRBV10-3 and TRBJ2-1, with 9 bases aligning to TRBD2. V gave up 3 bases and J gave up 5 bases; unmatched junction bases: 5. CDR1 is ENHRY and CDR2 is SYGVKD in the germline V gene. CDR3 length: 15 residues. CDR3 protein: CAISEGGRANNEQFF. The CDR3 coding sequence is TGTGCCATCAGTGAAGGCGGGAGGGCCAACAATGAGCAGTTCTTC.

This sequence joins TRBV2 and TRBJ1-5, with a weak D call TRBD1 (6 bases). CDR3 length: 16 amino acids. The germline V and J ends were trimmed by 5 bases and 2 bases, with 16 bases remaining between them. Germline CDR1 is SNHLY and CDR2 is FYNNEI. The CDR3 nucleotides are TGTGCCAGCAGTACGGAGGGGGGCAGGGGCAATCAGCCCCAGCATTTT. This translates into CASSTEGGRGNQPQHF.

The chain couples TRBV5-4 to TRBJ2-2, with TRBD1 identical over 7 bases. From germline, CDR1 is SGHNT and CDR2 YYREEE (reference sequence). Trimming took 5 bases from V and 5 from J; bases not matched to a gene: 3. This CDR3 is built from 13 residues. As DNA, the CDR3 is TGTGCCAGCAGACTGACAGGGACCGGGGAGCTGTTTTTT. This encodes CASRLTGTGELFF. Variable domain in full (rest from reference TRBV5-4 and TRBJ2-2): ETGVTQSPTHLIKTRGQQVTLRCSSQSGHNTVSWYQQALGQGPQFIFQYYREEENGRGNFPPRFSGLQFPNYSSELNVNALELDDSALYLCASRLTGTGELFFGEGSRLTVL.

The rearrangement links TRBV7-2 to TRBJ2-1, with D uncertain. Deletions cut 1 base from V and 0 bases from J, with 7 bases between. Germline values: CDR1 SGHTA, CDR2 FQGNSA. The CDR3 has 15 residues. The CDR3 DNA reads TGTGCCAGCAGCTTAGGTGCGACCTCCTACAATGAGCAGTTCTTC. This translates into CASSLGATSYNEQFF.

This clone has only a few counts. V usage is TRBV5-4 and J usage is TRBJ1-2; the match to TRBD1 covers 8 bases. The CDR3 covers 14 residues. Germline loops: CDR1 SGHNT, CDR2 YYREEE (reference sequence). With V trimmed by 0 bases and J by 4 bases, 2 bases remained unmatched. The CDR3 sequence: CASSLETGAYGYTF. The CDR3 region has the DNA TGTGCCAGCAGCTTGGAGACAGGGGCCTATGGCTACACCTTC. Based on the CDR3 plus reference TRBV5-4 and TRBJ1-2, the full variable domain is ETGVTQSPTHLIKTRGQQVTLRCSSQSGHNTVSWYQQALGQGPQFIFQYYREEENGRGNFPPRFSGLQFPNYSSELNVNALELDDSALYLCASSLETGAYGYTFGSGTRLTVV.

The J gene is TRBJ2-3, the V gene TRBV10-3; 8 bases are a match to TRBD2. Unmatched junction bases numbered 9, after V lost 6 bases and J lost 4 bases. Per the germline V gene, CDR1 is ENHRY and CDR2 is SYGVKD. The CDR3 extends over 15 amino acids. The CDR3 sequence is CAISPAGVESDTQYF. The CDR3, as DNA: TGTGCCATCAGCCCAGCGGGGGTGGAGTCAGATACGCAGTATTTT.

The chain links TRBV2 to TRBJ1-2, with D perhaps TRBD1 (5 bases). This CDR3 has 14 residues. Germline V CDR1 and CDR2: SNHLY, FYNNEI. The V end was cut by 0 bases, the J end by 7 bases, with 12 bases between. CDR3 coding DNA: TGTGCCAGCAGTGAAGCGTCCGGGGCGGGTGGCTACACCTTC. Its translation is CASSEASGAGGYTF.

The rearrangement joins TRBV6-5 to TRBJ1-5, with a weak D call TRBD1 (5 bases). The CDR3 contains 14 residues. V was pared by 6 bases and J by 2 bases, with 11 bases between. The germline CDR1 and CDR2 sequences are MNHEY and SVGAGI. CDR3 sequence: CASSRVWGNQPQHF. The CDR3 bases are TGTGCCAGCAGCAGGGTCTGGGGCAATCAGCCCCAGCATTTT.

In its sample, this clone ranks as medium-sized. V and J are TRBV24-1 and TRBJ2-7; 9 positions agree with TRBD1. J lost 3 bases, V lost 1 base, and 3 bases had no gene match. In germline, CDR1 is KGHDR, CDR2 SFDVKD. The CDR3 has 15 residues. In nucleotides, the CDR3 is TGTGCCACCAGTGATTTTTCGGACAGGGGCTACGAGCAGTACTTC. Residues: CATSDFSDRGYEQYF.

The chain recombines TRBV7-9 with TRBJ2-7, with a tentative D call TRBD2 (6 bases). V was clipped by 3 bases and J by 3 bases, with 15 bases between them. CDR1 is SEHNR, CDR2 FQNEAQ, per germline (reference sequence). This CDR3 region has 15 residues. The CDR3 is CASSLDRDSLYEQYF. CDR3 DNA sequence: TGTGCCAGCAGCTTGGACCGGGACTCCCTCTACGAGCAGTACTTC.

CDR3 sequence: CASCRGVGTEAFF. The CDR3 DNA reads TGCGCCAGTTGCAGGGGGGTCGGCACTGAAGCTTTCTTT. This chain joins TRBV5-1 and TRBJ1-1; 7 positions agree with TRBD1. The CDR3 is made up of 13 amino acids. Trimming took 8 bases from V and 4 from J; bases not matched to a gene: 8. Germline V gene sequence: CDR1 SGHRS, CDR2 YFSETQ.

The rearrangement links TRBV5-4 to TRBJ2-1; D gene ambiguous. Trimming stripped 4 bases from V and 0 bases from J, with 11 bases between. The CDR3 runs 15 residues. Germline V gives CDR1 SGHNT, CDR2 YYREEE (reference sequence). CDR3 amino acids: CASSLQVGSYNEQFF. The CDR3 bases are TGTGCCAGCAGCCTCCAAGTTGGCTCCTACAATGAGCAGTTCTTC.

The chain carries TRBV12-3 or TRBV12-4 and TRBJ2-5; 7 bases map to TRBD2. V gave up 4 bases and J gave up 5 bases; unmatched junction bases: 4. The CDR3 totals 13 residues. As DNA, the CDR3 is TGTGCCAGCAGTTCCCGGGACTACGAGACCCAGTACTTC. This codes for CASSSRDYETQYF.

The V and J genes are TRBV5-1 and TRBJ2-1; weak D call: TRBD2 (5 bases). Germline V gives CDR1 SGHRS, CDR2 YFSETQ. The CDR3 is 14 residues long. The V and J ends lost 7 bases and 6 bases respectively, with 17 bases between them. In nucleotides, the CDR3 is TGCGCCAGCTTACTAGGCCCCCTCTCCAATGAGCAGTTCTTC. It translates to CASLLGPLSNEQFF.

The sample holds one count of this clone. The chain has TRBV5-6 and TRBJ2-3; D unresolved. The CDR3 has 15 amino acids. From germline, CDR1 is SGHDT and CDR2 YYEEEE. Trimming stripped 0 bases from V and 2 bases from J, with 10 bases between. The CDR3 protein is CASSLGGRSTDTQYF. The CDR3 DNA is TGTGCCAGCAGCTTGGGGGGAAGGTCCACAGATACGCAGTATTTT.